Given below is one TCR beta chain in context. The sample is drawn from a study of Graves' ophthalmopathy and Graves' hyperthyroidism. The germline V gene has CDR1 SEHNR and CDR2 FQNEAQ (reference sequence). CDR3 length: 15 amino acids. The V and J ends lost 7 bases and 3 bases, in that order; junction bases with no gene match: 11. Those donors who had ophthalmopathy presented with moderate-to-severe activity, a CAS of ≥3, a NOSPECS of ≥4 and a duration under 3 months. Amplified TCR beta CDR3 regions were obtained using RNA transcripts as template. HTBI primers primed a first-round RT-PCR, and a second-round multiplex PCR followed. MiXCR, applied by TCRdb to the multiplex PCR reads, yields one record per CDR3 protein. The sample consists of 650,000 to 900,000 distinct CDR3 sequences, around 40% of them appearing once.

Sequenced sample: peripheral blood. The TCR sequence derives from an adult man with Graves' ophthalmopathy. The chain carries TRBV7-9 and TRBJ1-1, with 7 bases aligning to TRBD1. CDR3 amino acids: CASTKSTGAYTEAFF. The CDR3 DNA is TGTGCCAGCACCAAATCTACAGGGGCTTACACTGAAGCTTTCTTT.